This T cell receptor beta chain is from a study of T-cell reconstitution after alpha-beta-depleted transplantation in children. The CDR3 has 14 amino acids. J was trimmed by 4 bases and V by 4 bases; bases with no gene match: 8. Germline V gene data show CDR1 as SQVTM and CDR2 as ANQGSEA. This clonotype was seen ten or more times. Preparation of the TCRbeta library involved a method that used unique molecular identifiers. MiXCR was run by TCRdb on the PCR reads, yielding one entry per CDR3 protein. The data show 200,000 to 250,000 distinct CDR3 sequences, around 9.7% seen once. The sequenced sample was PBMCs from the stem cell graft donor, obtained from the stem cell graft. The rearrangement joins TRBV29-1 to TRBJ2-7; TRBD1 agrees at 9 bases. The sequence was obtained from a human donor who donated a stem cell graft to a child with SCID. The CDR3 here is CSVGGTGYPYEQYF. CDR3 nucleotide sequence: TGCAGCGTTGGAGGGACAGGGTACCCTTACGAGCAGTACTTC.